The 3 T cell receptor beta chains reported below all come from one sample, sequenced in a study of blood T cell repertoires in COVID-19 (dated by TCRdb to about 2020). Libraries came from the immunoSEQ multiplex PCR assay. TCRdb retrieved this table from immuneACCESS and kept in-frame rearrangements only. Not all clones are present; in checked studies, unresolved V genes account for under half, and no reason is known for the remainder. The sample includes under 200,000 clones, with around nine tenths observed a single time. The ten largest clones represent 10% of the sample. The material sequenced was peripheral blood. The receptors derive from a woman in her seventies with COVID-19, enrolled during active disease.

This clone showed up many times. The V gene is TRBV2, the J gene TRBJ1-4; D is possibly TRBD1 (6 bases). The CDR3 sequence is 14 residues long. Germline V CDR1 and CDR2: SNHLY, FYNNEI. The V gene lost 4 bases and the J gene lost 8 bases, with 14 bases spanning the gap. The CDR3 region is CASSVTGFQEKLFF. CDR3 bases: TGTGCCAGCAGTGTAACAGGGTTCCAGGAAAAACTGTTTTTT.

The chain joins TRBV6-2 or TRBV6-3 to TRBJ1-6, with 7 bases identical to TRBD1. CDR3 length: 14 amino acids. The junction had 4 bases not matched to a gene; V was cut back by 6 bases and J by 5 bases. Germline V gene sequence: CDR1 MNHEY, CDR2 SVGEGT. The CDR3 spells CASSAGGNNSPLHF. CDR3 DNA sequence: TGTGCCAGCAGCGCAGGGGGTAATAATTCACCCCTCCACTTT.

The chain recombines TRBV19 with TRBJ1-5, with D perhaps TRBD1 (5 bases). From germline, CDR1 is LNHDA and CDR2 SQIVND (reference sequence). CDR3 length: 14 residues. V shed 6 bases and J shed 2 bases, with 11 bases lying between them. The CDR3 protein is CASREGTGNQPQHF. CDR3 bases: TGTGCCAGTAGGGAGGGGACGGGCAATCAGCCCCAGCATTTT.